This T cell receptor beta chain emerged from a study of T cells expressing NK-cell markers (dated by TCRdb to 2020 to 2021). For the wider study: Three sorted T-cell subsets (CD3+CD56+NKG2C+, CD3+CD56+NKG2C- and CD3+CD56-NKG2C+) from 7 to 9 donors had their TCR beta-chain repertoires profiled. Seven of the eight sequenced donors were HCMV-seropositive and one was HCMV-seronegative. The study sequenced eight donors, all healthy volunteers chosen at random: three men and five women. Libraries were sequenced as 2 x 150 bp reads on Illumina HiSeq 2000/2500, MiSeq or NextSeq. The paper as a whole reports these results and caveats: For several donors, the dominant CD3+CD56+NKG2C+ clonotypes were among the top 10 CD8+ clonotypes and accounted for about 1.0-8% of CD8+ T cells. Those dominant clonotypes were again the most abundant among CD3+CD56-NKG2C+ cells in several donors, at 28.3-60.1%. Whether the expanded NKG2C-expressing T cell clones were specific for HCMV antigens was left unclear.

The sequencer listed for this sample is Illumina HiSeq 2000. The TCR beta cDNA libraries were made using 5'RACE template switching, a step that added both a universal primer site and unique molecular identifiers. cDNA synthesis was primed from the TCR beta constant segment and was followed by two successive PCR amplification steps. Regarding the original processing steps: MIGEC was used to demultiplex reads and group reads by UMI, and MiTCR was used to assemble and quantify clonotypes. To exclude erroneous sequences, any TCR cDNA sequence not supported by at least two reads was discarded. The tcR package was used for downstream repertoire analysis, and clonotypes were matched across fractions by CDR3 nucleotide sequence plus V segment. VDJmatch was used to annotate antigen specificity against VDJdb, with one amino acid substitution allowed in CDR3. TCRdb reprocessed the reads, so every CDR3 protein sequence counts as one entry and DNA is not shown. The V and J calls and clone size come from TCRdb's table, not from the authors' own analysis. In this sample's table one finds roughly 380,000 distinct CDR3 sequences. The ten largest clones capture roughly 5.5% of the sample.

HCMV-specific IgG was detected in serum with a commercial ELISA kit to determine HCMV serostatus. Ficoll density gradient centrifugation was used to isolate peripheral blood mononuclear cells from blood. For CDR1 and CDR2, the germline V gene (reference sequence) lists LNHDA and SQIVND. The CDR3 spans 14 residues, from the cysteine through the phenylalanine. No DNA has been recorded. For this clonotype: Its target antigen remains unknown.

The rearranged chain carries TRBV19 and TRBJ2-3; the D gene TCRdb calls, TRBD1, cannot be checked with no DNA. Sequencing was done on a sample of blood T cells: a sorted CD56 or NKG2C T cell subset, CD4+ or CD8+ T cells, or bulk PBMC T cells (not recorded which). The source is a man between 18 and 69 years old in good health. The CDR3 protein is CASSAGTGTDTQYF.